These T cell receptor beta chains were read from a single sample in a study of shared clonotypes between healthy human individuals. Produced via immunoSEQ multiplex PCR; TCRdb's table is partial and in-frame only. The data hold more than 2 million clones, with around 95% observed a single time. The material sequenced was naive CD4+ T cells sorted from blood. The receptors here all came from a man younger than 30 in good health. CDR3s include the opening cysteine and the closing phenylalanine or tryptophan. Fields, in order: CDR3 protein, V gene, J gene.

CASSQDLLAGENEQFF	TRBV4-3	TRBJ2-1
CASSLWGGQDTEAFF	TRBV7-2	TRBJ1-1
CAWVYQGKGTQYF	TRBV30	TRBJ2-5
CASSQGLYEQYF	TRBV19	TRBJ2-7
CASVISAGPNQPQHF	TRBV2	TRBJ1-5
CASSAPARETQYF	TRBV18	TRBJ2-5
CASNQGRGYEQYF	TRBV19	TRBJ2-7
CASSLTGDNYGYTF	TRBV5-1	TRBJ1-2
CASSVSGRNSDTQYF	TRBV5-1	TRBJ2-3
CARRPQETQYF	TRBV5-3	TRBJ2-5